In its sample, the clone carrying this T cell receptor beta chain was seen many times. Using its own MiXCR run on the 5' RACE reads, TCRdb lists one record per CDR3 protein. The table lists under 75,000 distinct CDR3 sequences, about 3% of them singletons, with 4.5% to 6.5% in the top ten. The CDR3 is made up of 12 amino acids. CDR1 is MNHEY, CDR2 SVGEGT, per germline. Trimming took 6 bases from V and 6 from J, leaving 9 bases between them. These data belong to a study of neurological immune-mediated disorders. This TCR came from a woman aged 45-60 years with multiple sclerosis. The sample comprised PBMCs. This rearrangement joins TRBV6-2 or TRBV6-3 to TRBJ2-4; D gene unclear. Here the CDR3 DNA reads TGTGCCAGCAGAATGTACGGAAACATTCAGTACTTC. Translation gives CASRMYGNIQYF.